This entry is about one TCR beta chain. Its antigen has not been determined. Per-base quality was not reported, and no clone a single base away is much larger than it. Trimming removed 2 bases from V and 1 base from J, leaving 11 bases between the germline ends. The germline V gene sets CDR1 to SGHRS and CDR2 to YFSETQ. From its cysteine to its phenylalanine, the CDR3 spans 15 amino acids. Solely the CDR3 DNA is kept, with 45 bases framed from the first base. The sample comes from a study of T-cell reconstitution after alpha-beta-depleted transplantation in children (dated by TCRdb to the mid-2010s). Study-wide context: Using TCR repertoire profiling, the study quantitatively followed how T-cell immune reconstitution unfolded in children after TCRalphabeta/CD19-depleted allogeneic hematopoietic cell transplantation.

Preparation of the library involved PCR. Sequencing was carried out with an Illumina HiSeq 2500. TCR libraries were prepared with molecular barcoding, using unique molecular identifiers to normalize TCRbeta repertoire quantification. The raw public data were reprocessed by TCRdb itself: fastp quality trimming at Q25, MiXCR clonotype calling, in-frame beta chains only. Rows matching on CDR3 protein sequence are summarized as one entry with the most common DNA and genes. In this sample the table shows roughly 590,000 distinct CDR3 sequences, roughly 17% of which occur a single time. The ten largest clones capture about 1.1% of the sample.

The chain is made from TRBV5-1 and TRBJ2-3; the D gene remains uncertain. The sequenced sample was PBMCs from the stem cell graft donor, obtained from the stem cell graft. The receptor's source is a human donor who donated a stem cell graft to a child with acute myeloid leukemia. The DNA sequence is TGCGCCAGCAGCTTTTCTGTTTTGGGCACAGATACGCAGTATTTT. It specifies CASSFSVLGTDTQYF. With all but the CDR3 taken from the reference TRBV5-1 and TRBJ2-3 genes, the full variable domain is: KAGVTQTPRYLIKTRGQQVTLSCSPISGHRSVSWYQQTPGQGLQFLFEYFSETQRNKGNFPGRFSGRQFSNSRSEMNVSTLELGDSALYLCASSFSVLGTDTQYFGPGTRLTVL.